The clone carrying this T cell receptor (beta chain) was recorded many times. Its antigen remains unknown. Moderate-to-severe activity, with CAS ≥3, NOSPECS ≥4 and duration under 3 months, characterized the donors with ophthalmopathy. This record comes from a study of Graves' ophthalmopathy and Graves' hyperthyroidism. Study in general: Samples of peripheral blood were obtained at initial diagnosis, prior to treatment of any kind. Study-wide results and limits: Most expanded clonotypes in thyroid above 0.001 frequency also showed up in blood. Discriminating ophthalmopathy from stable hyperthyroidism, a 13-signature model attained a sensitivity of 85% to 90% and a specificity of 81.08%.

The study amplified TCR beta CDR3 regions using RNA transcripts. Following a first-round RT-PCR that used HTBI primers, a second-round multiplex PCR was carried out. TCRdb called the multiplex PCR reads again in MiXCR, with one record for every CDR3 protein. The sample includes over 650,000 distinct CDR3 sequences, about two fifths of them seen just once. The ends were cut back, 8 bases at V and 5 bases at J, with 10 bases in the middle. CDR3 length equals 13 residues. Germline CDR1 is SNHLY and CDR2 is FYNNEI. The material sequenced was peripheral blood. The rearrangement uses TRBV2 and TRBJ1-6; tentatively, D is TRBD1 (6 bases). This TCR derives from an adult man with Graves' ophthalmopathy. The CDR3 sequence is CASRRGDNSPLHF. In nucleotides, the CDR3 is TGTGCCAGCCGCAGGGGCGATAATTCACCCCTCCACTTT.